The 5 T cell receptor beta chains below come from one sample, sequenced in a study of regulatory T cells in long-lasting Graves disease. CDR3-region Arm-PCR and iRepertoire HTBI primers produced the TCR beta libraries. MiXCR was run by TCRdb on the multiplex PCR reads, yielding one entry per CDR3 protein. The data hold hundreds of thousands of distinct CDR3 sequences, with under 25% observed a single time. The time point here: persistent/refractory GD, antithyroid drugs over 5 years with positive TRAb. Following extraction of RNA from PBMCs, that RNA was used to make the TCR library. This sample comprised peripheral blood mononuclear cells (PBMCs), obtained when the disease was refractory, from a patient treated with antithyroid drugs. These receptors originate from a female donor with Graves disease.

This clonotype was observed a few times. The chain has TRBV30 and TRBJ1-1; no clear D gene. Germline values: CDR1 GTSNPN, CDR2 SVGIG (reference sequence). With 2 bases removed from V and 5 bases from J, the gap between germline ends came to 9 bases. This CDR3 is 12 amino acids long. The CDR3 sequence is CAWSRGRTEAFF. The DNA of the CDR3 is TGTGCCTGGAGTCGAGGGAGGACTGAAGCTTTCTTT.

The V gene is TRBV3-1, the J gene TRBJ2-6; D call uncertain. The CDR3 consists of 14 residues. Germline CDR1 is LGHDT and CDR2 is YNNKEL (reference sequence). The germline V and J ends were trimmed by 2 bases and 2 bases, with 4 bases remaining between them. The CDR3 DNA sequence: TGTGCCAGCAGCCAATTTACTGGGGCCAACGTCCTGACTTTC. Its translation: CASSQFTGANVLTF.

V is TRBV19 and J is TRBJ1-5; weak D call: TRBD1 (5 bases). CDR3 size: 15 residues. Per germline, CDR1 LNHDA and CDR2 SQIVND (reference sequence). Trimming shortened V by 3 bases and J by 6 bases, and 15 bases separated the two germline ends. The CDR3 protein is CASSIPRVGIQPQHF. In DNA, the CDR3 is TGTGCCAGTAGTATCCCCAGGGTAGGTATTCAGCCCCAGCATTTT.

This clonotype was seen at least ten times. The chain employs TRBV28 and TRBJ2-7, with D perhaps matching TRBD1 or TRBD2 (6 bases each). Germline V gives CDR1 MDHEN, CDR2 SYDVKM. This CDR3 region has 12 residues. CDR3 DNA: TGTGCTGGGGGGCCTTCCTCCTACGAGCAGTACTTC. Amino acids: CAGGPSSYEQYF.

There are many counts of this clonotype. The CDR3 DNA follows: TGTGCCAGCAGTTACTTTGGGACAGATATGTCACCCCTCCACTTT. Translated, it gives CASSYFGTDMSPLHF. The V and J genes are TRBV6-5 and TRBJ1-6; 7 bases are a match to TRBD1. CDR3 length: 15 amino acids. Unmatched junction bases numbered 7, after V lost 1 base and J lost 10 bases. Per the germline V gene, CDR1 is MNHEY and CDR2 is SVGAGI.